This TCR beta chain was sequenced for a study of graft-versus-host responses after intestinal transplantation. TCRdb's copy holds only in-frame clones and misses some; the assay was immunoSEQ multiplex PCR. Of 100,000 or so clones in the sample, approximately 92% were seen once. For this clone: Its antigen is not known.

From germline, CDR1 is MGHRA and CDR2 YSYEKL. The CDR3 runs to 14 residues. Trimming left V 1 base short and J 8 bases short, with 14 bases between. This TCR was recovered from a human donor who was the organ donor for an intestinal transplant. The source material was unstimulated CD8+ T cells sorted from spleen or lymph node cells, sampled before transplant. This chain uses TRBV4-1 with TRBJ1-2, with a tentative D call TRBD1 (5 bases). CDR3 amino acids: CASSQGPQGWGYTF. CDR3 DNA sequence: TGCGCCAGCAGCCAAGGTCCCCAGGGCTGGGGCTACACCTTC.